This TCR beta chain was captured by sequencing in a study of beta chain features in type 1 diabetes. Study-level background: Sorted cells, 90 million to 120 million in number, were examined across all samples. Points from the study as a whole: It was among patients, rather than healthy donors, that naive, central memory and Treg TCRB repertoires appeared more similar. Across all four CD4+ subsets, people with type 1 diabetes showed modestly shorter TCRB CDR3s.

Sorted populations all had greater than 95% purity. The investigators reverse transcribed all of the isolated RNA, so they sequenced expressed TCRB transcripts. TCRdb's copy holds only in-frame clones and misses some; the assay was immunoSEQ multiplex PCR. This sample carries more than 95,000 clones, around a sixth of them seen once, and the ten largest clones take 2% to 3%. This clone was detected only a few times. The antigen is not known. Germline CDR1 is SGDLS and CDR2 is YYNGEE. Deletions cut 4 bases from V and 2 bases from J, with 12 bases between. The CDR3 runs to 14 residues. This chain joins TRBV9 and TRBJ1-1; no definite D call. The sequence was obtained from a young man with type 1 diabetes. Material for sequencing was central memory CD4+ T cells from blood. The CDR3 DNA is TGTGCCAGCAGCCGAGCATCCGACAACACTGAAGCTTTCTTT. Its protein is CASSRASDNTEAFF.